These 18 T cell receptor beta chains share one sample of origin, sequenced in a study of T cells in Graves' hyperthyroidism and ophthalmopathy. Authors of the study amplified TCR beta CDR3 regions from RNA transcripts. HTBI primers drove first-round RT-PCR of the TCR CDR3. TCRdb analysed the multiplex PCR reads with MiXCR anew, one entry per CDR3 protein. The sample lists a few hundred thousand distinct CDR3 sequences, approximately 14% occurring once. The specimen was blood. The receptors were gathered from a woman aged 25-40 years with Graves' hyperthyroidism.

CDR3 sequence: CASMRDLSGANVLTF. The CDR3 nucleotides are TGTGCCAGCATGAGGGACCTCTCTGGGGCCAACGTCCTGACTTTC. V gene TRBV27 combines with J gene TRBJ2-6, with D perhaps given as TRBD1 or TRBD2 (5 bases each). The germline V gene has CDR1 MNHEY and CDR2 SMNVEV (reference sequence). Trimming removed 7 bases at V and 0 bases at J, with 10 bases between. CDR3 length equals 15 residues.

This clonotype was observed at least ten times. The gene calls are TRBV7-2 and TRBJ2-7; 15 nucleotides agree with TRBD2. J gave up 7 bases and V 6 bases, and 7 bases lay outside the gene matches. This CDR3 has 15 residues. Germline V gene sequence: CDR1 SGHTA, CDR2 FQGNSA. Here the CDR3 reads CASSRTSGGAGEQYF. The CDR3 region has the DNA TGTGCCAGCAGTCGGACTAGCGGGGGGGCGGGAGAGCAGTACTTC.

This clonotype was counted at least ten times. The chain is built from TRBV6-2 or TRBV6-3 and TRBJ2-1; TRBD1 agrees at 8 bases. The V segment lost 5 bases and the J segment 4 bases; nucleotides outside the gene matches: 7. The CDR3 has 15 amino acids. In germline, CDR1 is MNHEY, CDR2 SVGEGT. CDR3 sequence reads: CASSGDRTPYNEQFF. CDR3 in DNA: TGTGCCAGCAGTGGGGACAGGACACCGTACAATGAGCAGTTCTTC.

This clonotype has just a few counts. The chain carries TRBV6-2 or TRBV6-3 and TRBJ2-3; D is undetermined. The CDR3 length is 12 residues. Trimming shortened V by 1 base and J by 4 bases, and 3 bases separated the two germline ends. In germline, CDR1 is MNHEY, CDR2 SVGEGT. The CDR3 nucleotides read TGTGCCAGCAGTTACTACCCAGATACGCAGTATTTT. Amino acid sequence: CASSYYPDTQYF.

The chain is built from TRBV7-9 and TRBJ1-6; 9 nucleotides align to TRBD1. The germline CDR1 and CDR2 sequences are SEHNR and FQNEAQ (reference sequence). The CDR3 is 14 amino acids. With V trimmed by 2 bases and J by 14 bases, 7 bases remained unmatched. For the CDR3, the DNA is TGTGCCAGCAGCTTACGACAGGGGGGGGGTACCCTCCACTTT. It specifies CASSLRQGGGTLHF.

About this clonotype itself: This clone may be a read error of a much larger clone one base away. The genes are TRBV29-1 and TRBJ2-1; the D is unclear. CDR1 and CDR2 (germline): SQVTM, ANQGSEA. Trimming removed 3 bases from V and 15 bases from J, with 15 bases in between. This CDR3 region has 11 residues. The CDR3 nucleotides read TGCAGCGTTGAGGTTATGGCGGTACTGTTCTTC. This sequence encodes CSVEVMAVLFF.

The gene calls are TRBV6-4 and TRBJ2-2, with 7 positions matching TRBD2. The CDR3 is made up of 15 amino acids. Trimming cost V 6 bases and J 2 bases; bases outside gene matches: 6. CDR1 and CDR2 (germline): MRHNA, SNTAGT. The CDR3 DNA reads as TGTGCCAGCAGAACCCTAGCGGATAACACCGGGGAGCTGTTTTTT. It specifies CASRTLADNTGELFF.

V usage is TRBV6-2 or TRBV6-3 and J usage is TRBJ2-1; D is undetermined. The germline V gene encodes CDR1 MNHEY and CDR2 SVGEGT. Trimming removed 7 bases from V and 4 bases from J, with 8 bases in between. The CDR3 loop spans 12 amino acids. The CDR3 sequence: CASTTEYNEQFF. DNA of the CDR3: TGTGCCAGCACAACGGAATACAATGAGCAGTTCTTC.

In this sample, this clonotype turned up a few times. The rearrangement joins TRBV7-9 to TRBJ1-1; 10 bases are shared with TRBD1. Germline assignment: CDR1 SEHNR and CDR2 FQNEAQ (reference sequence). The CDR3 is 15 residues long. V lost 6 bases and J lost 2; bases outside the gene matches: 6. CDR3 residues: CASRPRQGANTEAFF. CDR3 bases: TGTGCCAGCAGGCCGAGACAGGGGGCTAACACTGAAGCTTTCTTT. The whole variable domain, remainder taken from reference TRBV7-9 and TRBJ1-1, is DTGVSQNPRHKITKRGQNVTFRCDPISEHNRLYWYRQTLGQGPEFLTYFQNEAQLEKSRLLSDRFSAERPKGSFSTLEIQRTEQGDSAMYLCASRPRQGANTEAFFGQGTRLTVV.

About this clonotype itself: Given a much more abundant clone one base away, this may be a read error. The rearrangement uses TRBV20-1 and TRBJ1-5; possible D gene TRBD1, 6 bases. The germline V gene encodes CDR1 DFQATT and CDR2 SNEGSKA (reference sequence). This CDR3 has 14 residues. V was cut by 6 bases and J by 5 bases, with 17 bases left in between. CDR3 loop: CSAGGSSGHQPQHF. The CDR3, as DNA: TGCAGTGCCGGGGGCTCCTCAGGACATCAGCCCCAGCATTTT.

Many counts were recorded for this clonotype. The rearrangement joins TRBV7-2 to TRBJ1-5; D not certain. This CDR3 spans 15 amino acids. V was clipped by 1 base and J by 2 bases, with 9 bases between them. The germline V gene encodes CDR1 SGHTA and CDR2 FQGNSA. The DNA for the CDR3 is TGTGCCAGCAGCTTAGTTGTAACTGGCAATCAGCCCCAGCATTTT. This sequence encodes CASSLVVTGNQPQHF.

J is TRBJ2-2 and V is TRBV24-1; 13 bases are a match to TRBD2. This CDR3 comprises 16 residues. V gave up 2 bases and J gave up 6 bases; unmatched junction bases: 2. CDR1 KGHDR and CDR2 SFDVKD come from the germline V gene. The CDR3 DNA follows: TGTGCCACCAGTGATTCGGGACTAGCGGGATCCGGGGAGCTGTTTTTT. Translating it yields CATSDSGLAGSGELFF.

This clonotype has at least ten counts. The rearrangement links TRBV5-1 to TRBJ2-7; 7 bases fit TRBD1. CDR3 size: 13 residues. Trimming cost V 4 bases and J 5 bases; bases outside gene matches: 6. Germline CDR1 and CDR2: SGHRS and YFSETQ. CDR3: CASSILQGNEQYF. The CDR3 region has the DNA TGCGCCAGCAGCATTTTACAGGGGAACGAGCAGTACTTC.

This clonotype was counted at least ten times. V gene TRBV7-8 combines with J gene TRBJ2-3; TRBD2 aligns across 11 bases. Germline lookup yields CDR1 SGHVS and CDR2 FQNEAQ. J lost 2 bases, V lost 6 bases, and 7 bases had no gene match. This CDR3 has 16 amino acids. DNA for the CDR3: TGTGCCAGCAGAATGGGACTAGCGGAGTTCACAGATACGCAGTATTTT. Protein product: CASRMGLAEFTDTQYF.

This clonotype was seen a few times. The chain is built from TRBV15 and TRBJ2-7; weak D call: TRBD1 (7 bases). Germline loops: CDR1 LNHNV, CDR2 YYDKDF (reference sequence). CDR3 length: 17 residues. Trimming stripped 1 base from V and 3 bases from J, with 19 bases between. In DNA, the CDR3 is TGTGCCACCAGCAGAGGTCCTCGGTTCAGGGGGGTCTACGAGCAGTACTTC. Protein product: CATSRGPRFRGVYEQYF.

This chain joins TRBV27 and TRBJ1-6; unclear D gene. Germline CDR1 MNHEY, CDR2 SMNVEV (reference sequence). The CDR3 contains 12 residues. The germline V and J ends were trimmed by 6 bases and 3 bases, with 3 bases remaining between them. The CDR3 region has the DNA TGTGCCAGCAGCTACTATAATTCACCCCTCCACTTT. It translates to CASSYYNSPLHF.

This clonotype has more than one count but fewer than ten. The chain couples TRBV20-1 to TRBJ1-1; tentative D call: TRBD1 (5 bases). CDR3 size: 15 residues. Trimming removed 6 bases at V and 4 bases at J, with 21 bases between. CDR1 and CDR2 (germline): DFQATT, SNEGSKA (reference sequence). The CDR3 here is CSAATGLPVGTEAFF. The DNA of the CDR3 is TGCAGTGCCGCAACGGGACTCCCGGTGGGCACTGAAGCTTTCTTT.

A few counts support this clonotype. The V call is TRBV20-1, the J call TRBJ1-5; TRBD1 agrees at 9 bases. The CDR3 runs to 15 residues. After removal of 6 bases from V and 0 bases from J, the junction contained 6 bases not matched to a gene. Germline-derived CDR1 and CDR2 are DFQATT and SNEGSKA (reference sequence). The CDR3 DNA reads TGCAGTGCCACGGACAGGGGATATAGCAATCAGCCCCAGCATTTT. Its protein product is CSATDRGYSNQPQHF.